A single sample is the source of the 16 T cell receptor beta chains below, sequenced in a study of identical twins. MiXCR, run by TCRdb on the 5' RACE reads, gives a single entry per CDR3 protein. The data contain more than 350,000 distinct CDR3 sequences, approximately 8.8% of them singletons. The sequenced sample was naive T cells sorted from blood. The receptor set was obtained from a woman between 50 and 59 years old in good health.

This clonotype was seen a few times. This chain connects TRBV18 to TRBJ2-7, with a weak D call TRBD1 (6 bases). Looked up from germline, CDR1 is KGHSH and CDR2 is LQKENI. V was clipped by 5 bases and J by 1 base, with 9 bases between them. This CDR3 has 13 residues. CDR3 sequence reads: CASSTGQSYEQYV. DNA for the CDR3: TGTGCCAGCTCAACAGGACAGTCCTACGAGCAGTACGTC.

This clonotype was seen ten or more times. The chain uses TRBV6-1 and TRBJ2-1, with TRBD2 as a possible D gene (6 bases). Germline V CDR1 and CDR2: MNHNS, SASEGT. This CDR3 contains 15 residues. The V and J ends lost 6 bases and 7 bases respectively, with 19 bases between them. The CDR3 here is CASSPQSGWGNEQFF. DNA of the CDR3: TGTGCCAGCAGCCCCCAGAGCGGGTGGGGGAATGAGCAGTTCTTC.

This clonotype has ten or more counts. V gene TRBV3-1 combines with J gene TRBJ2-3; TRBD2 is a possible D gene (5 bases). Germline V gene lookup returns CDR1 LGHDT and CDR2 YNNKEL (reference sequence). This CDR3 contains 13 residues. V shed 0 bases and J shed 6 bases, with 7 bases lying between them. In nucleotides, the CDR3 is TGTGCCAGCAGCCAAGAATTAGCGGATACGCAGTATTTT. Translating gives CASSQELADTQYF.

The chain employs TRBV7-8 and TRBJ2-2; no clear D. The V gene lost 5 bases and the J gene lost 8 bases, with 9 bases spanning the gap. In germline, CDR1 is SGHVS, CDR2 FQNEAQ. The CDR3 loop spans 12 amino acids. The CDR3 bases are TGTGCCAGCAGCCCCTTAATTGGGGAGCTGTTTTTT. Its translation is CASSPLIGELFF.

The chain carries TRBV20-1 and TRBJ2-1, with D tentatively TRBD2 (6 bases). The CDR3 is 11 amino acids. CDR1 and CDR2 (germline): DFQATT, SNEGSKA (reference sequence). The V end was cut by 5 bases, the J end by 8 bases, with 10 bases between. The CDR3 spells CSARKRDEQFF. The DNA for the CDR3 is TGCAGTGCTCGGAAGCGGGATGAGCAGTTCTTC.

V is TRBV7-9 and J is TRBJ2-2; the D gene is possibly TRBD2 (6 bases). CDR1 and CDR2 (germline): SEHNR, FQNEAQ (reference sequence). This CDR3 is 16 amino acids long. V was shortened by 6 bases and J by 0 bases, with 14 bases between the two germline ends. CDR3 loop: CASRISGTSNTGELFF. The CDR3 DNA reads as TGTGCCAGCAGAATCTCCGGGACTTCGAACACCGGGGAGCTGTTTTTT.

V is TRBV30 and J is TRBJ2-7, with 7 bases fitting TRBD2. Trimming took 6 bases from V and 2 from J; bases not matched to a gene: 7. CDR3 length: 13 amino acids. Per germline, CDR1 GTSNPN and CDR2 SVGIG (reference sequence). CDR3 sequence reads: CACLREGTYEQYF. CDR3 in DNA: TGTGCCTGTCTTAGGGAGGGAACCTACGAGCAGTACTTC.

This chain links TRBV7-9 with TRBJ2-7; D not certain. Germline CDR1 and CDR2: SEHNR and FQNEAQ (reference sequence). This CDR3 region has 15 residues. Trimming shortened V by 3 bases and J by 2 bases, and 14 bases separated the two germline ends. CDR3 region: CASSFLPASAYEQYF. The CDR3 coding sequence is TGTGCCAGCAGCTTTCTTCCCGCGTCGGCCTACGAGCAGTACTTC.

V is TRBV24-1 and J is TRBJ2-3; TRBD2 aligns across 10 bases. The CDR3 extends over 16 amino acids. Germline V gives CDR1 KGHDR, CDR2 SFDVKD. V shed 1 base, J shed 4 bases, and the junction held 4 bases outside the gene matches. The CDR3 sequence is CATSDFQREGPDTQYF. CDR3 in DNA: TGTGCCACCAGTGATTTCCAGCGGGAGGGCCCAGATACGCAGTATTTT.

Comment on this clonotype: A read error is likely, as this CDR3 ends without the conserved phenylalanine or tryptophan. The V and J genes are TRBV7-2 and TRBJ1-4, with 7 bases identical to TRBD1. The ends lost 5 bases at V and 8 bases at J; junction bases unmatched: 8. Looked up from germline, CDR1 is SGHTA and CDR2 is FQGNSA. This CDR3 is 14 amino acids long. This chain's CDR3 is CASSVQGMGEKLFL. CDR3 DNA sequence: TGTGCCAGCAGCGTACAGGGGATGGGGGAAAAACTGTTTCTT.

This clonotype has only a few counts. The chain joins TRBV27 to TRBJ2-1, with 8 bases matching TRBD2. V shed 6 bases and J 1 base; nucleotides not matched to a gene: 2. The CDR3 extends over 14 amino acids. CDR1 and CDR2 from the germline V gene are MNHEY and SMNVEV (reference sequence). The DNA of the CDR3 is TGTGCCAGCAGGGGACTAGTTTCCTACAATGAGCAGTTCTTC. Encoded protein: CASRGLVSYNEQFF.

This chain links TRBV2 with TRBJ2-1; D might be TRBD1 (6 bases). The CDR3 is made up of 19 amino acids. V was cut by 1 base and J by 5 bases, with 24 bases left in between. Germline V gene lookup returns CDR1 SNHLY and CDR2 FYNNEI. Written as DNA, the CDR3 is TGTGCCAGCAGTGAAGGGCCCCCAGGGGCTAGGATTCCTAACAATGAGCAGTTCTTC. Translating gives CASSEGPPGARIPNNEQFF.

This clonotype was counted many times. V is TRBV21-1 and J is TRBJ2-2; the table's D call, TRBD1, was not checked against the DNA. TRBV21-1 is flagged as a pseudogene. The CDR3 sequence is 16 residues long. CDR3 residues: CASSKSRRGWTGELFF. For the CDR3, the DNA is TGTGCCAGCAGCAAATCGCGCAGGGGTTGGACCGGGGAGCTGTTTTTT.

This clonotype was seen a few times. CDR3 residues: CASSDRGLAAFF. The CDR3 DNA is TGTGCCAGCAGTGACAGGGGGCTCGCTGCTTTCTTT. The chain recombines TRBV27 with TRBJ1-1; TRBD1 agrees at 10 bases. Germline CDR1 and CDR2: MNHEY and SMNVEV (reference sequence). The V gene end was trimmed by 5 bases and the J gene end by 11 bases; junction bases not matched to a gene: 5. The CDR3 sequence is 12 residues long.

The sample holds many counts of this clonotype. The chain has TRBV29-1 and TRBJ2-1; possibly TRBD2 for D (5 bases). Germline CDR1 is SQVTM and CDR2 is ANQGSEA. The CDR3 spans 15 residues. Trimming left V 4 bases short and J 3 bases short, with 16 bases between. This CDR3 is CSVVSSGVNYNEQFF. The CDR3 nucleotides read TGCAGCGTTGTGTCCTCCGGGGTGAACTACAATGAGCAGTTCTTC.

This rearrangement joins TRBV12-3 or TRBV12-4 to TRBJ2-7; 9 nucleotides line up with TRBD2. This CDR3 region has 15 residues. V trimming: 6 bases; J trimming: 3 bases; junction bases outside the gene matches: 9. The CDR3, as DNA: TGTGCCAGCAGACTAGCGGGCTCAGTTCACTACGAGCAGTACTTC. Translating gives CASRLAGSVHYEQYF.